One sample yielded the 32 T cell receptor beta chains listed below, sequenced in a study of T cell responses to AZD1222 COVID-19 vaccine. Here immunoSEQ multiplex PCR was the method, and the copy in TCRdb shows in-frame clones only, minus some. The sample includes about 130,000 clones, about nine tenths of them seen just once. The sequences come from peripheral blood, collected on day 0 of AZD1222 vaccination. The receptors come from an adult in good health.

This clone was recorded once. The chain recombines TRBV2 with TRBJ1-1; 10 bases align to TRBD1. Germline CDR1 reads SNHLY; CDR2 reads FYNNEI. J was trimmed by 7 bases and V by 5 bases; bases with no gene match: 10. The CDR3 has 15 residues. CDR3 amino acids: CASSRDRGITREAFF. The CDR3 DNA reads as TGTGCCAGCAGTAGGGACAGGGGAATAACCCGTGAAGCTTTCTTT.

This chain uses TRBV3-1 (or the pseudogene TRBV3-2) with TRBJ1-1, with a possible D match to TRBD1 (5 bases). The V end lost 4 bases, the J end lost 5 bases, and 20 bases lay between the germline ends. Germline CDR1 LGHDT, CDR2 YNNKEL (reference sequence). There are 16 residues in the CDR3. The CDR3 is CASSPTSGRGRTEAFF. In DNA form, the CDR3 reads TGTGCCAGCAGCCCAACTTCGGGACGGGGGAGGACTGAAGCTTTCTTT.

This chain links TRBV9 with TRBJ2-5; D is undetermined. V was pared by 3 bases and J by 1 base, with 7 bases between. The CDR3 has 13 amino acids. From germline, CDR1 is SGDLS and CDR2 YYNGEE. CDR3 nucleotides: TGTGCCAGCAGCGCATTAAGCCAAGAGACCCAGTACTTC. Protein: CASSALSQETQYF.

V is TRBV3-1 (or the pseudogene TRBV3-2) and J is TRBJ2-3; the match to TRBD2 covers 13 bases. Germline CDR1 LGHDT, CDR2 YNNKEL (reference sequence). CDR3 length: 17 amino acids. Trimming removed 4 bases from V and 1 base from J; junction bases left unmatched: 5. The CDR3 bases are TGTGCCAGCAGCCTGGGACTAGCGGGGATGCGCACAGATACGCAGTATTTT. This gives the protein CASSLGLAGMRTDTQYF.

The chain carries TRBV4-1 and TRBJ1-2, with 8 bases aligning to TRBD1. Germline V gives CDR1 MGHRA, CDR2 YSYEKL. The V gene end was trimmed by 3 bases and the J gene end by 6 bases; junction bases not matched to a gene: 9. The CDR3 length is 15 residues. The CDR3 DNA follows: TGCGCCAGCAGCCACCCGGACAGGGTTCAGGATGGCTACACCTTC. This sequence encodes CASSHPDRVQDGYTF.

The rearrangement links TRBV30 to TRBJ2-7; D is perhaps TRBD2 (7 bases). CDR1 and CDR2 (germline): GTSNPN, SVGIG (reference sequence). The CDR3 has 14 residues. V was cut by 7 bases and J by 3 bases, with 19 bases left in between. This chain's CDR3 is CASGGRGVGYEQYF. The CDR3 bases are TGTGCCTCCGGGGGGCGGGGCGTAGGCTACGAGCAGTACTTC.

This chain links TRBV5-1 with TRBJ1-2, with D perhaps matching TRBD1 (5 bases). V lost 0 bases and J 3 bases, leaving 6 bases between the germline ends. This CDR3 contains 13 residues. Germline V lookup: CDR1 SGHRS, CDR2 YFSETQ. The CDR3 nucleotides read TGCGCCAGCAGCTTGGTCAGGGACTATGGCTACACCTTC. It codes for CASSLVRDYGYTF. The whole variable domain, filled in from reference TRBV5-1 and TRBJ1-2, reads KAGVTQTPRYLIKTRGQQVTLSCSPISGHRSVSWYQQTPGQGLQFLFEYFSETQRNKGNFPGRFSGRQFSNSRSEMNVSTLELGDSALYLCASSLVRDYGYTFGSGTRLTVV.

The J gene is TRBJ2-5, the V gene TRBV3-1 (or the pseudogene TRBV3-2); D unclear. Per germline, CDR1 LGHDT and CDR2 YNNKEL (reference sequence). This CDR3 has 15 amino acids. V was cut by 3 bases and J by 2 bases, with 13 bases left in between. The CDR3 loop is CASSQMAAAQETQYF. The CDR3 DNA reads as TGTGCCAGCAGCCAGATGGCTGCAGCACAAGAGACCCAGTACTTC.

The chain employs TRBV18 and TRBJ1-1; D possibly corresponds to TRBD1 (5 bases). The CDR3 loop spans 16 amino acids. Per the germline V gene, CDR1 is KGHSH and CDR2 is LQKENI. V lost 2 bases and J 6 bases, leaving 19 bases between the germline ends. CDR3 DNA: TGTGCCAGCTCACCATTTGCTGGGGGTGGGAGGGCTGAAGCTTTCTTT. It translates to CASSPFAGGGRAEAFF.

Comments on this clone: Other DNA sequences in this specimen translate into the identical CDR3. The CDR3 protein is CASSYGGTEAFF. CDR3 DNA: TGTGCCAGCAGTTATGGGGGTACTGAAGCTTTCTTT. The gene calls are TRBV6-5 and TRBJ1-1, with D perhaps matching TRBD1 (5 bases). CDR1 is MNHEY, CDR2 SVGAGI, per germline. CDR3 length: 12 residues. Between the trimmed V and J ends, which lost 3 bases and 5 bases, there was a span of 7 bases.

This chain joins TRBV19 and TRBJ1-3, with 7 bases that match TRBD1. The V segment lost 5 bases and the J segment 0 bases; nucleotides outside the gene matches: 7. Per germline, CDR1 LNHDA and CDR2 SQIVND (reference sequence). The CDR3 is 16 amino acids. CDR3 residues: CASSLRDRASGNTIYF. CDR3 nucleotide sequence: TGTGCCAGTAGTCTCCGGGACAGAGCCTCTGGAAACACCATATATTTT.

The chain combines TRBV27 with TRBJ2-2, with TRBD1 as a possible D gene (6 bases). Deletions cut 0 bases from V and 1 base from J, with 12 bases between. The CDR3 contains 17 residues. CDR1 and CDR2 (germline): MNHEY, SMNVEV (reference sequence). CDR3 sequence: CASSLSNQGRNTGELFF. CDR3 DNA sequence: TGTGCCAGCAGTTTATCGAACCAGGGGAGGAACACCGGGGAGCTGTTTTTT.

The chain links TRBV6-4 to TRBJ1-3, with D hard to call. This CDR3 region has 15 residues. The germline V gene has CDR1 MRHNA and CDR2 SNTAGT. Between the trimmed V and J ends, which lost 10 bases and 0 bases, there was a span of 16 bases. The CDR3 sequence: CANPSWGYSGNTIYF. CDR3 sequence (DNA): TGTGCCAACCCGTCGTGGGGTTACTCTGGAAACACCATATATTTT.

The J gene is TRBJ2-2, the V gene TRBV30; weak D call: TRBD2 (6 bases). The CDR3 is made up of 15 amino acids. Germline lookup yields CDR1 GTSNPN and CDR2 SVGIG (reference sequence). V shed 1 base and J shed 5 bases, with 14 bases lying between them. CDR3 in DNA: TGTGCCTGGAGTGGATCTCCGGAGGGGACCGGGGAGCTGTTTTTT. Amino acids: CAWSGSPEGTGELFF.

The chain recombines TRBV5-1 with TRBJ1-3; unclear D gene. Germline V CDR1 and CDR2: SGHRS, YFSETQ. The CDR3 runs 16 residues. V was pared by 0 bases and J by 3 bases, with 13 bases between. The CDR3 loop is CASSLARGGSGNTIYF. In DNA form, the CDR3 reads TGCGCCAGCAGCTTGGCGCGCGGTGGGAGTGGAAACACCATATATTTT.

The chain joins TRBV9 to TRBJ2-5; TRBD2 agrees at 9 bases. Per germline, CDR1 SGDLS and CDR2 YYNGEE. V shed 0 bases and J 4 bases; nucleotides not matched to a gene: 10. The CDR3 covers 17 residues. CDR3 nucleotides: TGTGCCAGCAGCGTAGAGTTAGGTGGAGCGGGGGGAGAGACCCAGTACTTC. This codes for CASSVELGGAGGETQYF.

The chain carries TRBV7-9 and TRBJ1-4; no firm D call. The V and J ends lost 0 bases and 8 bases respectively, with 13 bases between them. The CDR3 covers 15 residues. Germline CDR1 is SEHNR and CDR2 is FQNEAQ (reference sequence). The DNA of the CDR3 is TGTGCCAGCAGCTTAGCGCTTGAGGGAGGAGAAAAACTGTTTTTT. It encodes CASSLALEGGEKLFF.

This clone was observed a single time. The chain recombines TRBV10-3 with TRBJ2-2; D ambiguous. The CDR3 is 15 amino acids. V lost 7 bases to trimming and J lost 1 base, with 13 bases between them. Germline V gene lookup returns CDR1 ENHRY and CDR2 SYGVKD. CDR3 in DNA: TGTGCCATCAAGAGTCCGGTCTTGAACACCGGGGAGCTGTTTTTT. It is translated as CAIKSPVLNTGELFF.

J is TRBJ2-1 and V is TRBV5-4, with D possibly TRBD1 on 5 matching bases. Trimming took 1 base from V and 5 from J, leaving 13 bases between them. Germline V gene sequence: CDR1 SGHNT, CDR2 YYREEE (reference sequence). CDR3 length: 15 amino acids. The CDR3, as DNA: TGTGCCAGCAGCTTGTGGGCGACAGATAACAATGAGCAGTTCTTC. Amino acids: CASSLWATDNNEQFF.

CDR3 sequence reads: CASSPPRSTEAFF. In nucleotides, the CDR3 is TGTGCCAGCAGCCCCCCTAGGAGCACTGAAGCTTTCTTT. This rearrangement joins TRBV11-2 to TRBJ1-1; D is ambiguous. Germline CDR1 reads SGHAT; CDR2 reads FQNNGV. The germline V and J ends were trimmed by 5 bases and 4 bases, with 11 bases remaining between them. The CDR3 contains 13 residues.

The DNA of the CDR3 is TGTGCCAGCAGCTTCAACTCAGGGGTGAGCGAGCAGTACTTC. This translates into CASSFNSGVSEQYF. The chain has TRBV11-2 and TRBJ2-7; TRBD1 might be the D (6 bases). Between the trimmed V and J ends, which lost 3 bases and 6 bases, there was a span of 15 bases. The CDR3 length is 14 residues. The germline gives CDR1 SGHAT, CDR2 FQNNGV.

The rearrangement uses TRBV19 and TRBJ1-1; D is undetermined. The CDR3 runs 14 residues. Germline loops: CDR1 LNHDA, CDR2 SQIVND (reference sequence). V lost 11 bases, J lost 2 bases, and 18 bases lay in between. CDR3 nucleotide sequence: TGTGCCTCAAATTTCGGCGGCGCAAACACTGAAGCTTTCTTT. It codes for CASNFGGANTEAFF.

The chain links TRBV5-4 to TRBJ1-4; no reliable D call. Germline V CDR1 and CDR2: SGHNT, YYREEE (reference sequence). The CDR3 is made up of 16 amino acids. The germline V and J ends were trimmed by 4 bases and 0 bases, with 13 bases remaining between them. The CDR3 here is CASSPDIRATNEKLFF. In nucleotides, the CDR3 is TGTGCCAGCAGCCCCGATATCCGGGCAACTAATGAAAAACTGTTTTTT.

V and J are TRBV27 and TRBJ1-1; D ambiguous. Trimming cost V 10 bases and J 3 bases, with 12 bases left between them. The CDR3 is 12 amino acids. Germline CDR1 is MNHEY and CDR2 is SMNVEV (reference sequence). The CDR3 DNA is TGTGCCACTCCTCTCAGAGACACTGAAGCTTTCTTT. Amino acid sequence: CATPLRDTEAFF.

J is TRBJ1-2 and V is TRBV7-9; no reliable D call. Between the trimmed V and J ends, which lost 3 bases and 1 base, there was a span of 6 bases. Germline CDR1 is SEHNR and CDR2 is FQNEAQ (reference sequence). This CDR3 has 13 residues. The CDR3 loop reads CASSLPGNYGYTF. CDR3 bases: TGTGCCAGCAGCTTGCCCGGTAACTATGGCTACACCTTC.

J is TRBJ1-4 and V is TRBV6-5; no firm D call. CDR1 MNHEY and CDR2 SVGAGI come from the germline V gene. The CDR3 consists of 15 residues. V lost 6 bases and J lost 4, with 15 bases in between. The CDR3 protein is CASRAKGEVNEKLFF. CDR3 DNA sequence: TGTGCCAGCAGGGCTAAGGGAGAAGTTAATGAAAAACTGTTTTTT.

This clone was detected only once. V is TRBV5-6 and J is TRBJ1-6; D is unclear. From germline, CDR1 is SGHDT and CDR2 YYEEEE. Trimming cost V 4 bases and J 13 bases, with 12 bases left between them. The CDR3 is made up of 12 amino acids. The CDR3 sequence: CASSLGVPPLHF. DNA for the CDR3: TGTGCCAGCAGCCTTGGGGTCCCCCCCCTCCACTTT.

In this sample, this clone turned up once. The rearrangement links TRBV5-4 to TRBJ2-5, with D unclear. V lost 0 bases to trimming and J lost 5 bases, with 5 bases between them. The CDR3 spans 12 residues. CDR1 is SGHNT, CDR2 YYREEE, per germline (reference sequence). CDR3 protein: CASSLEWETQYF. CDR3 bases: TGTGCCAGCAGCTTGGAGTGGGAGACCCAGTACTTC.

The gene calls are TRBV6-5 and TRBJ2-4; D is tentatively TRBD1 or TRBD2 (6 bases each). Germline assignment: CDR1 MNHEY and CDR2 SVGAGI. This CDR3 spans 14 amino acids. V dropped 6 bases and J dropped 0 bases, with 9 bases sitting between them. CDR3 region: CASREGGAKNIQYF. The CDR3 bases are TGTGCCAGCAGAGAGGGGGGAGCCAAAAACATTCAGTACTTC.

This clone has a handful of counts. This rearrangement joins TRBV28 to TRBJ2-2; D is undetermined. Trimming removed 2 bases from V and 6 bases from J, with 4 bases in between. This CDR3 contains 12 residues. Germline assignment: CDR1 MDHEN and CDR2 SYDVKM. For the CDR3, the DNA is TGTGCCAGCAGTTTAAAGGCCGGGGAGCTGTTTTTT. This gives the protein CASSLKAGELFF.

V usage is TRBV29-1 and J usage is TRBJ1-1; D uncertain. Germline V gene lookup returns CDR1 SQVTM and CDR2 ANQGSEA. CDR3 length: 12 residues. Trimming took off 1 base at V and 1 base at J, with 4 bases between the two ends. CDR3 nucleotides: TGCAGCGTTGAAGGGCCGAACACTGAAGCTTTCTTT. Translating it yields CSVEGPNTEAFF.

V gene TRBV2 combines with J gene TRBJ2-1; D may correspond to TRBD1 or TRBD2 (5 bases each). From germline, CDR1 is SNHLY and CDR2 FYNNEI. CDR3 length: 12 residues. Trimming took 9 bases from V and 8 from J, leaving 14 bases between them. CDR3 residues: CARAPGRDEQFF. The CDR3, as DNA: TGTGCCAGAGCCCCAGGGCGGGATGAGCAGTTCTTC.